The 22 T cell receptor beta chains below were found in one sample sequenced in a study of cytomegalovirus exposure and HLA in healthy donors. The PCR employed 60 Vbeta primers together with 13 Jbeta primers. Sequenced by immunoSEQ multiplex PCR; TCRdb stores in-frame clones only, minus some. The sample records under 200,000 clones, about two thirds being singletons. Sequencing was performed on PBMCs. The origin of the receptors is a woman aged 25 to 39 in good health and CMV-seronegative.

This clone was seen only once. V gene TRBV5-4 combines with J gene TRBJ1-5, with D possibly TRBD1 on 5 matching bases. The V gene's germline CDR1 is SGHNT and CDR2 YYREEE (reference sequence). This CDR3 has 15 residues. Between the trimmed V and J ends, which lost 4 bases and 0 bases, there was a span of 11 bases. The CDR3 coding sequence is TGTGCCAGCAGCGGGGGGGAGTATAGCAATCAGCCCCAGCATTTT. Protein: CASSGGEYSNQPQHF.

The chain uses TRBV2 and TRBJ2-7; TRBD2 is a possible D gene (6 bases). V lost 1 base to trimming and J lost 0 bases, with 10 bases between them. The CDR3 sequence is 15 residues long. Per the germline V gene, CDR1 is SNHLY and CDR2 is FYNNEI. This CDR3 reads CASSEGDGSSYEQYF. CDR3 DNA: TGTGCCAGCAGTGAAGGGGACGGGAGCTCCTACGAGCAGTACTTC.

This clone has more than one count but fewer than ten. The chain employs TRBV9 and TRBJ2-7, with 7 bases aligning to TRBD2. CDR1 and CDR2 (germline): SGDLS, YYNGEE. CDR3 length: 14 residues. Trimming removed 6 bases from V and 7 bases from J; junction bases left unmatched: 13. CDR3 amino acids: CASTPSGVSREQYF. The CDR3 nucleotides read TGTGCCAGCACCCCCAGCGGGGTGAGTCGGGAGCAGTACTTC.

A few counts support this clone. This chain links TRBV7-9 with TRBJ1-2; unclear D gene. V shed 0 bases and J shed 8 bases, with 16 bases lying between them. CDR1 and CDR2 from the germline V gene are SEHNR and FQNEAQ (reference sequence). The CDR3 spans 15 residues. The CDR3 DNA sequence: TGTGCCAGCAGCTTAGCCGAGACCCGACTTGCAGGCTACACCTTC. The encoded protein is CASSLAETRLAGYTF.

This clone was seen just once. CDR3 residues: CASSQTTGTGYTF. The CDR3 bases are TGTGCCAGCAGCCAAACGACAGGGACCGGCTACACCTTC. V is TRBV7-8 and J is TRBJ1-2; TRBD1 matches at 7 bases. Trimming removed 5 bases from V and 8 bases from J; junction bases left unmatched: 8. This CDR3 spans 13 amino acids. The germline CDR1 and CDR2 sequences are SGHVS and FQNEAQ.

This clone showed up just a few times. The chain has TRBV29-1 and TRBJ2-3, with D unresolved. V shed 1 base and J shed 1 base, with 3 bases lying between them. The germline CDR1 and CDR2 sequences are SQVTM and ANQGSEA. The CDR3 extends over 12 amino acids. CDR3 bases: TGCAGCGTTGAAGGAGGCACAGATACGCAGTATTTT. Amino acids: CSVEGGTDTQYF.

This chain links TRBV28 with TRBJ2-7, with D maybe TRBD2 (6 bases). CDR1 is MDHEN, CDR2 SYDVKM, per germline. Trimming left V 10 bases short and J 1 base short, with 17 bases between. The CDR3 runs 14 residues. The CDR3 loop is CATHGGYLSYEQYF. The DNA of the CDR3 is TGTGCCACCCACGGGGGTTACCTATCCTACGAGCAGTACTTC.

V and J are TRBV18 and TRBJ2-6; tentatively, D is TRBD1 (6 bases). CDR1 and CDR2 (germline): KGHSH, LQKENI. This CDR3 has 17 residues. V gave up 5 bases and J gave up 0 bases, with 14 bases separating them. CDR3 protein: CASSGQLISSGANVLTF. The CDR3 DNA reads as TGTGCCAGCTCAGGACAGCTAATAAGCTCTGGGGCCAACGTCCTGACTTTC.

This sequence joins TRBV9 and TRBJ1-1, with D possibly matching TRBD1 (5 bases). The germline gives CDR1 SGDLS, CDR2 YYNGEE. This CDR3 comprises 16 residues. Between the trimmed V and J ends, which lost 0 bases and 1 base, there was a span of 13 bases. This CDR3 is CASSVGQGRENTEAFF. CDR3 in DNA: TGTGCCAGCAGCGTAGGGCAGGGTCGTGAGAACACTGAAGCTTTCTTT.

In this sample, this clone turned up a few times. The chain carries TRBV19 and TRBJ1-5; D perhaps matches TRBD1 (5 bases). The CDR3 runs 17 residues. V dropped 5 bases and J dropped 2 bases, with 19 bases sitting between them. Germline CDR1 reads LNHDA; CDR2 reads SQIVND (reference sequence). CDR3 loop: CASSLQANYYGNQPQHF. DNA for the CDR3: TGTGCCAGTAGTCTACAGGCCAATTATTATGGCAATCAGCCCCAGCATTTT.

The chain has TRBV9 and TRBJ1-2; the D is unclear. The germline V gene has CDR1 SGDLS and CDR2 YYNGEE. The CDR3 consists of 14 residues. Between the trimmed V and J ends, which lost 2 bases and 4 bases, there was a span of 12 bases. CDR3 sequence reads: CASSVNDGSYGYTF. CDR3 DNA sequence: TGTGCCAGCAGCGTCAACGACGGGAGCTATGGCTACACCTTC. The variable domain in full, completed from reference TRBV9 and TRBJ1-2, reads DSGVTQTPKHLITATGQRVTLRCSPRSGDLSVYWYQQSLDQGLQFLIQYYNGEERAKGNILERFSAQQFPDLHSELNLSSLELGDSALYFCASSVNDGSYGYTFGSGTRLTVV.

This chain uses TRBV7-9 with TRBJ1-1; 8 nucleotides match TRBD1. The J segment lost 1 base and the V segment lost 5 bases, leaving 6 bases of the junction unmatched. This CDR3 spans 15 amino acids. Germline CDR1 reads SEHNR; CDR2 reads FQNEAQ (reference sequence). Here the CDR3 reads CASSPTTGENTEAFF. The CDR3 DNA reads as TGTGCCAGCAGCCCAACGACAGGGGAGAACACTGAAGCTTTCTTT.

The genes are TRBV7-3 and TRBJ2-3, with TRBD1 identical over 12 bases. The V segment lost 3 bases and the J segment 2 bases; nucleotides outside the gene matches: 0. The V gene's germline CDR1 is SGHTA and CDR2 FQGTGA. The CDR3 length is 15 residues. The CDR3 reads CASSLGQGATDTQYF. The DNA for the CDR3 is TGTGCCAGCAGCTTGGGACAGGGGGCCACAGATACGCAGTATTTT. The whole variable domain, filled in from reference TRBV7-3 and TRBJ2-3, reads GAGVSQTPSNKVTEKGKYVELRCDPISGHTALYWYRQSLGQGPEFLIYFQGTGAADDSGLPNDRFFAVRPEGSVSTLKIQRTERGDSAVYLCASSLGQGATDTQYFGPGTRLTVL.

V and J are TRBV15 and TRBJ2-7, with a possible D match to TRBD2 (5 bases). V lost 1 base and J lost 2, with 9 bases in between. The CDR3 runs 14 residues. In germline, CDR1 is LNHNV, CDR2 YYDKDF (reference sequence). CDR3 in amino acids: CATSRGGSTYEQYF. Here the CDR3 DNA reads TGTGCCACCAGCAGAGGTGGGAGTACCTACGAGCAGTACTTC.

In this sample, this clone is medium-sized (0.01 to 0.1%). This sequence joins TRBV4-2 and TRBJ1-6; 9 bases match TRBD1. CDR1 LGHNA and CDR2 YNFKEQ come from the germline V gene. The CDR3 covers 16 residues. V was pared by 1 base and J by 9 bases, with 7 bases of the junction left unmatched. The CDR3: CASSQAGDREASPLHF. CDR3 sequence (DNA): TGTGCCAGCAGCCAAGCTGGGGACAGGGAAGCTTCACCCCTCCACTTT.

V and J are TRBV5-1 and TRBJ1-3; no clear D gene. CDR1 is SGHRS and CDR2 is YFSETQ in the germline V gene. The V end lost 4 bases, the J end lost 4 bases, and 18 bases lay between the germline ends. This CDR3 spans 16 amino acids. The CDR3 loop is CASSVGVGSVGNTIYF. CDR3 DNA sequence: TGCGCCAGCAGCGTCGGAGTTGGGAGCGTCGGAAACACCATATATTTT.

J is TRBJ2-1 and V is TRBV4-3; no reliable D call. V was cut by 0 bases and J by 4 bases, with 7 bases left in between. Per the germline V gene, CDR1 is LGHNA and CDR2 is YSLEER. CDR3 length: 14 amino acids. The CDR3 DNA reads as TGCGCCAGCAGCCAAGAAGAACGGTACAATGAGCAGTTCTTC. It encodes CASSQEERYNEQFF.

A few counts support this clone. CDR3 amino acids: CASSLTGSPGELFF. In DNA form, the CDR3 reads TGTGCCAGCAGCCTCACAGGGTCCCCCGGGGAGCTGTTTTTT. This chain connects TRBV7-2 to TRBJ2-2, with a weak D call TRBD1 (6 bases). This CDR3 contains 14 residues. With 5 bases removed from V and 6 bases from J, the gap between germline ends came to 13 bases. CDR1 and CDR2 (germline): SGHTA, FQGNSA. Looking up the rest from reference TRBV7-2 and TRBJ2-2 gives the full variable domain: GAGVSQSPSNKVTEKGKDVELRCDPISGHTALYWYRQSLGQGLEFLIYFQGNSAPDKSGLPSDRFSAERTGGSVSTLTIQRTQQEDSAVYLCASSLTGSPGELFFGEGSRLTVL.

The V gene is TRBV6-1, the J gene TRBJ2-1; a possible D gene is TRBD2 (5 bases). The CDR3 length is 15 residues. CDR1 is MNHNS and CDR2 is SASEGT in the germline V gene. V was cut by 1 base and J by 0 bases, with 7 bases left in between. CDR3 sequence reads: CASSEGLSSYNEQFF. The CDR3 DNA reads TGTGCCAGCAGTGAAGGACTAAGCTCCTACAATGAGCAGTTCTTC.

The rearrangement joins TRBV7-6 to TRBJ2-1; 9 nucleotides align to TRBD2. The V gene end was trimmed by 0 bases and the J gene end by 6 bases; junction bases not matched to a gene: 6. From germline, CDR1 is SGHVS and CDR2 FNYEAQ. The CDR3 has 16 amino acids. CDR3 residues: CASSLALAGKGNEQFF. As DNA, the CDR3 is TGTGCCAGCAGCTTAGCTCTAGCGGGAAAAGGCAATGAGCAGTTCTTC.

This clone was seen only a few times. The chain links TRBV27 to TRBJ2-7; D unresolved. V lost 4 bases and J lost 1, with 11 bases in between. The CDR3 is made up of 14 amino acids. Germline CDR1 MNHEY, CDR2 SMNVEV (reference sequence). Here the CDR3 DNA reads TGTGCCAGCAGTTCAACCCCCTATTCCTACGAGCAGTACTTC. Protein sequence: CASSSTPYSYEQYF.

DNA for the CDR3: TGTGCCTGCCACCGGGGGGGGGAGACCCAGTACTTC. It encodes CACHRGGETQYF. V usage is TRBV30 and J usage is TRBJ2-5; 8 bases agree with TRBD2. The CDR3 consists of 12 residues. J was trimmed by 5 bases and V by 6 bases; bases with no gene match: 5. Germline V gene data show CDR1 as GTSNPN and CDR2 as SVGIG (reference sequence).